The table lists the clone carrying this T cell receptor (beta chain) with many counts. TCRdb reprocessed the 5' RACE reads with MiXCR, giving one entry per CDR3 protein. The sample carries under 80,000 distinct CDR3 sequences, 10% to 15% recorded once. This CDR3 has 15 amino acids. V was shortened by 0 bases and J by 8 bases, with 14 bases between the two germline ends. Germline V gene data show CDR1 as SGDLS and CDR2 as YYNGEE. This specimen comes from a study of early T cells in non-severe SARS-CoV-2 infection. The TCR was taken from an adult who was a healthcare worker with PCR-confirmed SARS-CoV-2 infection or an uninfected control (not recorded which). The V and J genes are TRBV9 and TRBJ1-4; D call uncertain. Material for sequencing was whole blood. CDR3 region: CASSVAYGPVEKLFF. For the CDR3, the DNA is TGTGCCAGCAGCGTAGCTTACGGGCCGGTGGAAAAACTGTTTTTT.